The 9 T cell receptor beta chains below were found in one sample sequenced in a study of blood T cells in healthy people across ages. Sample-barcoded 5' priming and a J-beta primer mix drove a second PCR of roughly 6 to 12 cycles. One entry per CDR3 protein, called by TCRdb with MiXCR from the 5' RACE reads. The sample has roughly 800,000 distinct CDR3 sequences, about three fifths seen once; the top ten hold 20% to 25%. Specimen: blood. The receptors come from a young man in good health.

This clonotype came up a few times. The rearrangement uses TRBV6-5 and TRBJ2-4; D possibly matches TRBD1 or TRBD2 (5 bases each). The CDR3 loop spans 14 amino acids. Trimming cost V 6 bases and J 7 bases, with 16 bases left between them. CDR1 is MNHEY and CDR2 is SVGAGI in the germline V gene. CDR3 sequence reads: CASSLEETANIQYF. DNA of the CDR3: TGTGCCAGCAGCCTGGAGGAGACAGCGAACATTCAGTACTTC.

This clonotype showed up just a few times. This chain links TRBV4-2 with TRBJ2-7; D is unresolved. TRBJ2-5 matches the DNA end more closely, so the J call is doubtful. Germline V CDR1 and CDR2: LGHNA, YNFKEQ. The CDR3 sequence is 14 residues long. The CDR3 coding sequence is TGTGCCAGCAGCCAAGAACGCGGTTCGGAGACCCAGTACTTC. Residues: CASSQERGSETQYF.

This clonotype was picked up many times. The chain couples TRBV2 to TRBJ2-1, with D hard to call. V was shortened by 5 bases and J by 8 bases, with 7 bases between the two germline ends. Per germline, CDR1 SNHLY and CDR2 FYNNEI. The CDR3 length is 11 residues. CDR3: CASSKKYEQFF. The CDR3 bases are TGTGCCAGCAGTAAAAAATATGAGCAGTTCTTC.

The CDR3: CASSTRLEGSYEQYF. In DNA, the CDR3 is TGTGCCAGCAGCACCCGACTGGAAGGATCCTACGAGCAGTACTTC. The chain employs TRBV7-2 and TRBJ2-7; D remains ambiguous. The CDR3 loop spans 15 amino acids. CDR1 and CDR2 (germline): SGHTA, FQGNSA. V lost 5 bases to trimming and J lost 1 base, with 15 bases between them.

This rearrangement joins TRBV29-1 to TRBJ1-1, with D unresolved. The germline V gene has CDR1 SQVTM and CDR2 ANQGSEA. The germline V and J ends were trimmed by 1 base and 2 bases, with 5 bases remaining between them. This CDR3 has 12 residues. CDR3 loop: CSVEVSNTEAFF. DNA for the CDR3: TGCAGCGTTGAAGTCTCAAACACTGAAGCTTTCTTT.

This clonotype was seen a few times. The rearrangement joins TRBV3-1 to TRBJ2-1; 8 nucleotides align to TRBD2. V lost 4 bases, J lost 12 bases, and 11 bases stayed unmatched. CDR3 length equals 14 residues. Germline assignment: CDR1 LGHDT and CDR2 YNNKEL (reference sequence). The DNA of the CDR3 is TGTGCCAGCAGCCGATCGGGGGGGCTTTATGCGCAGTTCTTC. It encodes CASSRSGGLYAQFF.

The table lists this clonotype with a few counts. The V call is TRBV7-9, the J call TRBJ2-1; D gene uncertain. There are 15 residues in the CDR3. V lost 1 base and J 2 bases, leaving 9 bases between the germline ends. The germline CDR1 and CDR2 sequences are SEHNR and FQNEAQ (reference sequence). The CDR3, as DNA: TGTGCCAGCAGCTTAGGCGGTTCCCCCTACAATGAGCAGTTCTTC. It translates to CASSLGGSPYNEQFF.

This rearrangement joins TRBV9 to TRBJ2-1; the D is unclear. This CDR3 has 15 residues. In germline, CDR1 is SGDLS, CDR2 YYNGEE. V shed 0 bases and J shed 13 bases, with 20 bases lying between them. CDR3 in amino acids: CASSVVEGMGVRQFF. The CDR3 DNA reads as TGTGCCAGCAGCGTAGTAGAAGGGATGGGCGTCCGTCAGTTCTTC.

The genes are TRBV13 and TRBJ2-7; D gene uncertain. CDR1 is PRHDT, CDR2 FYEKMQ, per germline (reference sequence). Trimming cost V 0 bases and J 2 bases, with 5 bases left between them. CDR3 length: 13 residues. This CDR3 is CASSLGIAYEQYF. Written as DNA, the CDR3 is TGTGCCAGCAGCTTAGGTATCGCCTACGAGCAGTACTTC.